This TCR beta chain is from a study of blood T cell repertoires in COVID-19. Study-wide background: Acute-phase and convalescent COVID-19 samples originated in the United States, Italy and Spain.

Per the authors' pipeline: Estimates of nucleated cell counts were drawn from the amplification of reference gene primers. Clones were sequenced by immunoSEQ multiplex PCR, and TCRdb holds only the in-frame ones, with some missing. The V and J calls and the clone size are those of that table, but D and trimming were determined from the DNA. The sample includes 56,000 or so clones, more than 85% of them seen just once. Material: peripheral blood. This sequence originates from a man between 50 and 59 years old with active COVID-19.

The CDR3 loop is CASSQGTVPNEKLFF. The CDR3 DNA follows: TGCGCCAGCAGCCAAGGGACAGTTCCTAATGAAAAACTGTTTTTT. The V and J genes are TRBV4-1 and TRBJ1-4; tentative D call: TRBD1 (6 bases). The CDR3 length is 15 residues. Germline-derived CDR1 and CDR2 are MGHRA and YSYEKL. V lost 1 base to trimming and J lost 3 bases, with 9 bases between them.